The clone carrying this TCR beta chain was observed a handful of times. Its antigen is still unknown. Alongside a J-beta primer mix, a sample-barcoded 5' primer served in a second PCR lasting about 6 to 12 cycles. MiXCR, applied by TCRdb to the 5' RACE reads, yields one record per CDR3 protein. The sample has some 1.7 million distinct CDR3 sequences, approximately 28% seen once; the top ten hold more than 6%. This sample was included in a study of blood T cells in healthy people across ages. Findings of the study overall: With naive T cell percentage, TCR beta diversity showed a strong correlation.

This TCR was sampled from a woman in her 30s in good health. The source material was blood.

For the CDR3, the DNA is TGTGCCAGCAGTGAAAGGCCCCCGGACGGTCCAGATACGCAGTATTTT. Residues: CASSERPPDGPDTQYF. V usage is TRBV6-1 and J usage is TRBJ2-3; the D is unclear. The CDR3 totals 16 residues. The V end was cut by 2 bases, the J end by 4 bases, with 16 bases between. From germline, CDR1 is MNHNS and CDR2 SASEGT.